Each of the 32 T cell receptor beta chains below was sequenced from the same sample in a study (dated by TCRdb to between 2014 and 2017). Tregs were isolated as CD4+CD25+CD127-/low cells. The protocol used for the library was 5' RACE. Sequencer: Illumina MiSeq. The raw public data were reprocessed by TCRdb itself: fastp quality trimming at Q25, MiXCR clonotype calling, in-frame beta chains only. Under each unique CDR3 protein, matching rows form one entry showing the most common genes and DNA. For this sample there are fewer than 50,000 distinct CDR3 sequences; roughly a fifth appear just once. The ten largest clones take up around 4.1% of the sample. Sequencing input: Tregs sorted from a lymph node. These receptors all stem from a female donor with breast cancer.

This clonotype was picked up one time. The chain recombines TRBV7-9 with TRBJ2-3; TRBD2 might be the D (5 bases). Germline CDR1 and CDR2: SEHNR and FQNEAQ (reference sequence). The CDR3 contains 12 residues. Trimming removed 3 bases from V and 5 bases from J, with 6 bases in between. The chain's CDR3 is CASSLGVDTQYF. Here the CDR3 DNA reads TGTGCCAGCAGCTTGGGAGTAGATACGCAGTATTTT.

The CDR3 here is CASRELGADEQFF. Here the CDR3 DNA reads TGTGCCAGCAGGGAGCTGGGGGCAGATGAGCAGTTCTTC. V is TRBV12-3 or TRBV12-4 and J is TRBJ2-1, with D perhaps matching TRBD1 (6 bases). V was cut by 6 bases and J by 8 bases, with 14 bases left in between. CDR3 length equals 13 residues.

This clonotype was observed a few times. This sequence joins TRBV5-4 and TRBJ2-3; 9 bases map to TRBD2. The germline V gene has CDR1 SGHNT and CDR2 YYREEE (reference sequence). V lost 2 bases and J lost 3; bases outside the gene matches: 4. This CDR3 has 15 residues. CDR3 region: CASSFSGRITDTQYF. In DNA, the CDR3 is TGTGCCAGCAGCTTCAGCGGGAGGATAACAGATACGCAGTATTTT.

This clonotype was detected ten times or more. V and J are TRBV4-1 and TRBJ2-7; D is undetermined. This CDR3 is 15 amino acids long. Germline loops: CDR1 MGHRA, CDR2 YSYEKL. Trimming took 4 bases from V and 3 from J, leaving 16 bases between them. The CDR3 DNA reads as TGCGCCAGCAGCCCCCATGCGGAGTCATACTACGAGCAGTACTTC. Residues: CASSPHAESYYEQYF.

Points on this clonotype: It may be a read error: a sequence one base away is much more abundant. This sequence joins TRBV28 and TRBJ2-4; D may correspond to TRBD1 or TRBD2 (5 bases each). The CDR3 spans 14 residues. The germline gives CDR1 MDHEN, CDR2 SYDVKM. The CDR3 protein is CTSKGTLAKNIQYF. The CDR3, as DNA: TGTACCAGCAAGGGGACCCTAGCCAAAAACATTCAGTACTTC.

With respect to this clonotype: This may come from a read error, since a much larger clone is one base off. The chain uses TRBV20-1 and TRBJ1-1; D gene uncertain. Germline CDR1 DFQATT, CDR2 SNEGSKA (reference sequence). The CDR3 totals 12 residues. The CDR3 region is CSAFLLNTEALF. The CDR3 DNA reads TGCAGTGCTTTCCTTCTGAACACTGAAGCTCTCTTT.

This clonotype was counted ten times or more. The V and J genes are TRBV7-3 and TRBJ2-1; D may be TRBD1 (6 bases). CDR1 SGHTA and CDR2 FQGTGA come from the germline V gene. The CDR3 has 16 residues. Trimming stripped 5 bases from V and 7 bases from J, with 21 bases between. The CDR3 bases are TGTGCCAGCAGCGCAATGGGGGCCGGAGCTTCAAATGAGCAGTTCTTC. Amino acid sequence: CASSAMGAGASNEQFF.

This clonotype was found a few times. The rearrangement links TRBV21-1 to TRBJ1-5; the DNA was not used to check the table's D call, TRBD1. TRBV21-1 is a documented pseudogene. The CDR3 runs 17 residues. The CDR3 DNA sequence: TGTGCCAGCAGCAGCGGACAGGGGAAGAAAAGCAATCAGCCCCAGCATTTT. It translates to CASSSGQGKKSNQPQHF.

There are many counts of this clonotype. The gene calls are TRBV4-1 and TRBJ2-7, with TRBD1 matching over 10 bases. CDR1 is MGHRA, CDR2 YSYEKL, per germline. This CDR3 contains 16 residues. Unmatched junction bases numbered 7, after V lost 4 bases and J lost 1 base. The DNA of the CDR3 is TGCGCCAGCAGCCCCGGACAGGGGGGAGCATCCTACGAGCAGTACTTC. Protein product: CASSPGQGGASYEQYF.

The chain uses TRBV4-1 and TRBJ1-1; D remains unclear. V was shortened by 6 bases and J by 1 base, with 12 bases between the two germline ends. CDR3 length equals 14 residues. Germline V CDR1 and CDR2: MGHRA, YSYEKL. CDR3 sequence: CASRPADPNTEAFF. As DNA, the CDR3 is TGCGCCAGCAGGCCAGCGGACCCGAACACTGAAGCTTTCTTT.

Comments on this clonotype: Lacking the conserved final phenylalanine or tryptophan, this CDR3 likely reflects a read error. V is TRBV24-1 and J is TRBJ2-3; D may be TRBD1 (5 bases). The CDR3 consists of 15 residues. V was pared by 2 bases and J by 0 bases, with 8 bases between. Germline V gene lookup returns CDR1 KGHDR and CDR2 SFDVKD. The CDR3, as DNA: TGTGCCACCAGTGATTCCCAGGGAAGCACAGATACGCAGTATGTT. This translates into CATSDSQGSTDTQYV.

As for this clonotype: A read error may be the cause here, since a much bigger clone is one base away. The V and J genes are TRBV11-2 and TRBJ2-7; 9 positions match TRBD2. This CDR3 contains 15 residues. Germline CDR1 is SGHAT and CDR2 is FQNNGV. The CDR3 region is CASSLEGLAQYERYF. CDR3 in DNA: TGTGCCAGCAGCTTAGAGGGACTAGCACAGTACGAGCGGTACTTC. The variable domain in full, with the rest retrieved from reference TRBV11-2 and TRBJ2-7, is EAGVAQSPRYKIIEKRQSVAFWCNPISGHATLYWYQQILGQGPKLLIQFQNNGVVDDSQLPKDRFSAERLKGVDSTLKIQPAKLEDSAVYLCASSLEGLAQYERYFGPGTRLTVT.

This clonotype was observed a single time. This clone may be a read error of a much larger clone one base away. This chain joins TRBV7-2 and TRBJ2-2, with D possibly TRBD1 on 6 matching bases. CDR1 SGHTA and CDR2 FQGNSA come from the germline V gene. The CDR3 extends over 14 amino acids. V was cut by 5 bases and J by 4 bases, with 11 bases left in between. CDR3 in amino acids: CASSQDRSTGELFF. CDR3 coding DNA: TGTGCCAGCAGCCAAGACAGGAGCACCGGGGAGCTGTTTTTT.

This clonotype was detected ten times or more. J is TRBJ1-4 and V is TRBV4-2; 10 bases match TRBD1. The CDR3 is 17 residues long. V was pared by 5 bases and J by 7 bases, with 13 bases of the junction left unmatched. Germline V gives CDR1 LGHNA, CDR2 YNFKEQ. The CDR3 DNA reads TGTGCCAGCAGCGCCCGGGACAGGGGCCTGCGGGGTGAAAAACTGTTTTTT. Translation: CASSARDRGLRGEKLFF.

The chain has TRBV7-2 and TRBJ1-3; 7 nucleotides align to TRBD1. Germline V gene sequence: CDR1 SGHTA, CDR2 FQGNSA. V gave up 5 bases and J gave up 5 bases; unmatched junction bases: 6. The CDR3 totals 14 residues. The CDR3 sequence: CASSQRQGRNTIYF. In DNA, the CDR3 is TGTGCCAGCAGCCAAAGACAGGGCAGAAACACCATATATTTT.

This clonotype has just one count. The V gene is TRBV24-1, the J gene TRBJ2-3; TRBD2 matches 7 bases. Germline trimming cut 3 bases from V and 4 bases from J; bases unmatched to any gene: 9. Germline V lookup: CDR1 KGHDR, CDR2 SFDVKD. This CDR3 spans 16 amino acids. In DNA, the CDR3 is TGTGCCACCAGTGATAAAGGAGCGGGAAGGTCAGATACGCAGTATTTT. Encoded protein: CATSDKGAGRSDTQYF.

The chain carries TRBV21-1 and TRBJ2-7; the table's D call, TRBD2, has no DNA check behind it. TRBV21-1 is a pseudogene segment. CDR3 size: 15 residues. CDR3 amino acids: CASSKGIGGCYEQYF. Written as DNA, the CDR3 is TGTGCCAGCAGCAAAGGGATTGGAGGGTGCTACGAGCAGTACTTC.

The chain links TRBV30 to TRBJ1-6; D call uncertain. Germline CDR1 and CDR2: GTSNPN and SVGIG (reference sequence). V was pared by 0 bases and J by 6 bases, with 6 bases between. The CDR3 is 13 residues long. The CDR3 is CAWSVQRNSPLHF. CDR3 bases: TGTGCCTGGAGTGTACAGCGTAATTCACCCCTCCACTTT.

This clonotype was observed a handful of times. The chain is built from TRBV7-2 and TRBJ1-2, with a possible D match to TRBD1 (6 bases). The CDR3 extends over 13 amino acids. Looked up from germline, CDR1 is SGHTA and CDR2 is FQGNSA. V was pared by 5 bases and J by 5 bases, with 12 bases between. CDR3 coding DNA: TGTGCCAGCAGCCGGACCGGACAGTATGGCTACACCTTC. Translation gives CASSRTGQYGYTF.

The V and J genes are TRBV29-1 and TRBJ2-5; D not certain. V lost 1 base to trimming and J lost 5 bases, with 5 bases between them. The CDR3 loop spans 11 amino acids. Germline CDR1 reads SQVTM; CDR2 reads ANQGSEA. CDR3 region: CSVEGGETQYF. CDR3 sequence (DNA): TGCAGCGTTGAAGGGGGTGAGACCCAGTACTTC.

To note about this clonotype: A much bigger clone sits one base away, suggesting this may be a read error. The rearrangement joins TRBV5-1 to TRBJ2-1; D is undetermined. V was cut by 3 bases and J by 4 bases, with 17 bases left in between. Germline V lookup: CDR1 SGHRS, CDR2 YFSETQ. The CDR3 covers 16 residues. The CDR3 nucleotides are TGCGCCAGCAGCTGTGCAGGCTCAACCCAATACAATGAGCAGTTCTTC. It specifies CASSCAGSTQYNEQFF.

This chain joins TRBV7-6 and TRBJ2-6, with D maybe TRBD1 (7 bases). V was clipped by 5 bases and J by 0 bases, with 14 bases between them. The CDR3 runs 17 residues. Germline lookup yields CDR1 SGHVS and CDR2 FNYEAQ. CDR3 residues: CASSRNRGGSGANVLTF. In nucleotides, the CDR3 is TGTGCCAGCAGCCGGAACAGGGGAGGCTCTGGGGCCAACGTCCTGACTTTC.

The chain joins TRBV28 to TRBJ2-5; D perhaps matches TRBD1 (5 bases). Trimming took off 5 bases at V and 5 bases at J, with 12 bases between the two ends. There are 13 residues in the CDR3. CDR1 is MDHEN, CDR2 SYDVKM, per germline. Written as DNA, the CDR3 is TGTGCCAGCAGTGCCGACAGTGATGAGACCCAGTACTTC. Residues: CASSADSDETQYF.

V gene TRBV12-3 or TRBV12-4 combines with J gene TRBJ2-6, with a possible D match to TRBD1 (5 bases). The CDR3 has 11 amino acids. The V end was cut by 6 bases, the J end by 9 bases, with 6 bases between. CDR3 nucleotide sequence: TGTGCCAGCAGCGACAGCAACGTCCTGACTTTC. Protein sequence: CASSDSNVLTF.

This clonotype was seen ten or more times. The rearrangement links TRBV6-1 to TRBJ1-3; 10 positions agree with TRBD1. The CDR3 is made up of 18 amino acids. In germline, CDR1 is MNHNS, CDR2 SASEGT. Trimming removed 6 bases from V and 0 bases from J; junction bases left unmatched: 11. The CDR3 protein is CASSPWTGGSSSGNTIYF. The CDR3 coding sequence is TGTGCCAGCAGCCCCTGGACAGGGGGATCCTCCTCTGGAAACACCATATATTTT.

CDR3 sequence (DNA): TGTGCCAGCAGTTTTGCGGGACACCTCTATGGCTACACCTTC. It translates to CASSFAGHLYGYTF. This chain uses TRBV12-3 or TRBV12-4 with TRBJ1-2; D is perhaps TRBD1 (6 bases). Trimming cost V 3 bases and J 4 bases, with 12 bases left between them. This CDR3 is 14 amino acids long.

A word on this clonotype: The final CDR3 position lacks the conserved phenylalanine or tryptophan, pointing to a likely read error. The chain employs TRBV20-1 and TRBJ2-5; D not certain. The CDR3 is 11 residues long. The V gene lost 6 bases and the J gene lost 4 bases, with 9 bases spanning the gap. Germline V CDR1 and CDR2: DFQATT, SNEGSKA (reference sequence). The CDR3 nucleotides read TGCAGTGCCGGGCGCCCAGAGACCCAGTACATC. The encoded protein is CSAGRPETQYI.

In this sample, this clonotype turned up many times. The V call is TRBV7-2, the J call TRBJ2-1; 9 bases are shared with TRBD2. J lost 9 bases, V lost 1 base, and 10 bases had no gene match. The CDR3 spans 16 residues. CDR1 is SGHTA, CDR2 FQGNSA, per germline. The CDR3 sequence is CASSLDALAGVGEQFF. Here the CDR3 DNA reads TGTGCCAGCAGCTTAGATGCCTTAGCGGGAGTGGGTGAGCAGTTCTTC.

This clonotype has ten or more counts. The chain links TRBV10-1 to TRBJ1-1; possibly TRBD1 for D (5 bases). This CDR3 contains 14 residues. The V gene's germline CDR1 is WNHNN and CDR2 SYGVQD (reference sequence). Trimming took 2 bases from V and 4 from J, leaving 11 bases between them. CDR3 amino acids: CASSERGAGTEAFF. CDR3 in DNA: TGCGCCAGCAGTGAGAGGGGCGCGGGCACTGAAGCTTTCTTT.

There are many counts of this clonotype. CDR3 amino acids: CASTKGQKNSPLHF. In nucleotides, the CDR3 is TGTGCCAGCACCAAAGGTCAAAAAAATTCACCCCTCCACTTT. This chain joins TRBV27 and TRBJ1-6; no clear D. The germline gives CDR1 MNHEY, CDR2 SMNVEV (reference sequence). CDR3 length equals 14 residues. V shed 7 bases and J shed 7 bases, with 14 bases lying between them.

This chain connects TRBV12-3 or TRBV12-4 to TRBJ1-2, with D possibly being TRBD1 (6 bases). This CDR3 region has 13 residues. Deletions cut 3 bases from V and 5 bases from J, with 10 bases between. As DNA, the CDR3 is TGTGCCAGCAGTTTTAAGGGGGAGTATGGCTACACCTTC. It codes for CASSFKGEYGYTF.

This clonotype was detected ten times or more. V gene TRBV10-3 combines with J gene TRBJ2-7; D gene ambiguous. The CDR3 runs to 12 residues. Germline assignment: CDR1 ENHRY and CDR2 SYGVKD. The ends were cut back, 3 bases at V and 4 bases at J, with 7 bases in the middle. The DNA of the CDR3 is TGTGCCATCAGTGATGACGGGTACGAGCAGTACTTC. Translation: CAISDDGYEQYF.